This T cell receptor (beta chain) appears in the sequencing data of a study of shared T cell receptors in the human thymus. Sequencing was performed with immunoSEQ multiplex PCR; in TCRdb, only in-frame clones are kept and a portion is missing. The sample consists of 600,000 or so clones, approximately 87% of them appearing once. CDR1 MNHNS and CDR2 SASEGT come from the germline V gene. V was clipped by 4 bases and J by 2 bases; unmatched bases: 11. The CDR3 contains 16 residues. Another study also made use of these data, one on human thymus T cells. As that study records: Having surgery to correct congenital heart defects, healthy Finnish infants acted as the donors. Resections obtained during corrective heart surgery supplied the thymus tissue. Both thymic and peripheral blood repertoires showed apparently biased V and J usage. Among unrelated individuals, related research reported thymic repertoires that overlapped highly.

Specimen: thymocytes. The chain links TRBV6-1 to TRBJ2-7, with 7 bases identical to TRBD1. This clonotype originated in a boy younger than two with a congenital heart defect. CDR3 loop: CASSAQGRDRTYEQYF. The CDR3 region has the DNA TGTGCCAGCAGTGCCCAAGGCCGGGACAGAACCTACGAGCAGTACTTC.